This T cell receptor (beta chain) was identified in a study of blood T cell repertoires in COVID-19. Study in general: Donors in the United States, Italy and Spain gave samples during acute or convalescent COVID-19. T cells, B-cell-depleted T cells, or PBMCs supplied cDNA or gDNA.

Only in-frame clones appear in the TCRdb table, and some are missing; sequencing was by immunoSEQ multiplex PCR. This table has 300,000 to 400,000 clones, about 90% appearing once. The V gene's germline CDR1 is LGHNA and CDR2 YSLEER. Germline trimming cut 4 bases from V and 4 bases from J; bases unmatched to any gene: 6. This CDR3 has 14 amino acids. This clone has just a few counts. This clonotype was obtained from a young woman with COVID-19, enrolled during active disease. What was sequenced was peripheral blood. The rearrangement joins TRBV4-3 to TRBJ1-1, with 7 bases aligning to TRBD1. The CDR3 DNA reads as TGCGCCAGCAGCCTCGGGACAGTTGGCACTGAAGCTTTCTTT. Translated: CASSLGTVGTEAFF.